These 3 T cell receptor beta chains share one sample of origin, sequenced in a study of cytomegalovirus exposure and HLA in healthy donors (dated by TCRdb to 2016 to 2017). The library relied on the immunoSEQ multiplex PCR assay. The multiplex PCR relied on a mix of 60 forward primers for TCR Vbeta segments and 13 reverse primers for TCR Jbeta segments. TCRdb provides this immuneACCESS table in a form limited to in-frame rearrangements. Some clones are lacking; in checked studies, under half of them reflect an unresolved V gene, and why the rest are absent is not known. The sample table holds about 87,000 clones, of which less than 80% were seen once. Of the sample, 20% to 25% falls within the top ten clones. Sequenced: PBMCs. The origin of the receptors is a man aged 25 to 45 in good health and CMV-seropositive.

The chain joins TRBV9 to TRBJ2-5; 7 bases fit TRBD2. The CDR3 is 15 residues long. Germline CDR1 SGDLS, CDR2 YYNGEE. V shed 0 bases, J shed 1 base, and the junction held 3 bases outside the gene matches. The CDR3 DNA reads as TGTGCCAGCAGCGTAGAGCGGGGACTCCAAGAGACCCAGTACTTC. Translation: CASSVERGLQETQYF.

The CDR3 bases are TGTGCCAGCAGTTTAGGGACAGGGAGCTATGGCTACACCTTC. Protein: CASSLGTGSYGYTF. The chain uses TRBV28 and TRBJ1-2; 9 bases match TRBD1. The ends lost 2 bases at V and 4 bases at J; junction bases unmatched: 2. CDR1 is MDHEN and CDR2 is SYDVKM in the germline V gene. The CDR3 contains 14 residues.

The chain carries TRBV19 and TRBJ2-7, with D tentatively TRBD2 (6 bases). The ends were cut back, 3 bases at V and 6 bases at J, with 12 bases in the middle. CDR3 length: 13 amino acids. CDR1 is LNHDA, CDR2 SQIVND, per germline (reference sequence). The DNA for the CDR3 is TGTGCCAGTAGTATTGTCCAGGAGGGCGAGCAGTACTTC. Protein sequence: CASSIVQEGEQYF. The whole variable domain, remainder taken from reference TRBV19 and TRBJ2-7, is DGGITQSPKYLFRKEGQNVTLSCEQNLNHDAMYWYRQDPGQGLRLIYYSQIVNDFQKGDIAEGYSVSREKKESFPLTVTSAQKNPTAFYLCASSIVQEGEQYFGPGTRLTVT.